The 16 T cell receptor beta chains reported below all come from one sample, sequenced in a study of cytomegalovirus exposure and HLA in healthy donors. Primers for the PCR totalled 60 Vbeta and 13 Jbeta. Profiled with immunoSEQ multiplex PCR; TCRdb holds only in-frame clones, not every one. The table records roughly 120,000 clones, about 81% of them present only once. Material for sequencing was PBMCs. All receptors come from a man between 40 and 49 years old in good health and CMV-seronegative.

The rearrangement joins TRBV7-9 to TRBJ1-1; D gene ambiguous. CDR3 length: 13 residues. Germline V gene data show CDR1 as SEHNR and CDR2 as FQNEAQ (reference sequence). With 5 bases removed from V and 1 base from J, the gap between germline ends came to 8 bases. The CDR3 DNA is TGTGCCAGCAGCATGACTGAGAACACTGAAGCTTTCTTT. It encodes CASSMTENTEAFF.

CDR3 sequence reads: CASPAPRGGTDTQYF. CDR3 DNA: TGTGCCAGCCCCGCCCCGCGCGGGGGCACAGATACGCAGTATTTT. The J gene is TRBJ2-3, the V gene TRBV21-1; TRBD2 reflects the table's D call only, with no check against the DNA. TRBV21-1 is a listed pseudogene. This CDR3 spans 15 amino acids.

The rearrangement uses TRBV4-3 and TRBJ1-2; no reliable D call. Germline CDR1 and CDR2: LGHNA and YSLEER. The CDR3 covers 15 residues. Trimming cost V 0 bases and J 7 bases, with 15 bases left between them. CDR3 sequence reads: CASSQDHSGFGGYTF. CDR3 bases: TGCGCCAGCAGCCAAGATCATTCGGGATTTGGTGGCTACACCTTC.

This chain joins TRBV7-2 and TRBJ1-4, with D hard to call. V shed 5 bases and J shed 6 bases, with 10 bases lying between them. CDR3 length: 13 residues. Per the germline V gene, CDR1 is SGHTA and CDR2 is FQGNSA. CDR3 protein: CASSEFTDEKLFF. In DNA form, the CDR3 reads TGTGCCAGCAGCGAGTTCACGGATGAAAAACTGTTTTTT.

The chain carries TRBV5-1 and TRBJ1-2, with 7 bases aligning to TRBD1. Germline loops: CDR1 SGHRS, CDR2 YFSETQ. The CDR3 contains 16 residues. V gave up 4 bases and J gave up 3 bases; unmatched junction bases: 12. In DNA form, the CDR3 reads TGCGCCAGCAGCCTTACCGGGACAGAATACCACTATGGCTACACCTTC. Its translation is CASSLTGTEYHYGYTF.

Concerning this clone: The same CDR3 is also encoded by other DNA sequences in this sample. This chain joins TRBV28 and TRBJ1-2, with D perhaps TRBD1 (6 bases). CDR3 length: 13 residues. V lost 5 bases and J lost 8, with 15 bases in between. CDR1 MDHEN and CDR2 SYDVKM come from the germline V gene. CDR3 protein: CASSVGTRSGYTF. In DNA, the CDR3 is TGTGCCAGCAGTGTCGGGACAAGGTCGGGCTACACCTTC.

The V call is TRBV19, the J call TRBJ1-4; 8 bases line up with TRBD1. CDR3 length equals 15 residues. The V gene end was trimmed by 8 bases and the J gene end by 7 bases; junction bases not matched to a gene: 12. From germline, CDR1 is LNHDA and CDR2 SQIVND (reference sequence). This CDR3 reads CASQEQGVVGEKLFF. The CDR3 DNA reads TGTGCCAGTCAAGAACAGGGGGTGGTCGGTGAAAAACTGTTTTTT.

This chain connects TRBV29-1 to TRBJ1-2, with D unclear. The ends were cut back, 3 bases at V and 7 bases at J, with 3 bases in the middle. CDR1 is SQVTM, CDR2 ANQGSEA, per germline. CDR3 length: 9 amino acids. The CDR3 DNA reads as TGCAGCGTTGAGGCTGGCTACACCTTC. Its protein product is CSVEAGYTF.

The J gene is TRBJ2-1, the V gene TRBV5-1; possible D gene TRBD2, 5 bases. The CDR3 runs 15 residues. V lost 2 bases and J 5 bases, leaving 14 bases between the germline ends. CDR1 is SGHRS, CDR2 YFSETQ, per germline. The CDR3: CASSFMRDLNNEQFF. The CDR3 DNA reads TGCGCCAGCAGCTTTATGAGGGATCTAAACAATGAGCAGTTCTTC.

V is TRBV5-1 and J is TRBJ2-7; 8 nucleotides line up with TRBD1. The CDR3 spans 14 residues. From germline, CDR1 is SGHRS and CDR2 YFSETQ. Trimming at V came to 0 bases and at J to 1 base, leaving 0 bases not matched to a gene. The CDR3 bases are TGCGCCAGCAGCTTGGGACAGGGGTCCTACGAGCAGTACTTC. Its translation: CASSLGQGSYEQYF. The full variable domain, with the rest looked up from reference TRBV5-1 and TRBJ2-7, is KAGVTQTPRYLIKTRGQQVTLSCSPISGHRSVSWYQQTPGQGLQFLFEYFSETQRNKGNFPGRFSGRQFSNSRSEMNVSTLELGDSALYLCASSLGQGSYEQYFGPGTRLTVT.

This clone was seen a few times. This chain's CDR3 is CASSAGQAPYEQYF. CDR3 bases: TGTGCCAGCAGCGCGGGACAGGCCCCCTACGAGCAGTACTTC. The rearrangement links TRBV6-1 to TRBJ2-5; 8 bases are shared with TRBD1. The DNA end lines up better with TRBJ2-7; the J call may be wrong. In germline, CDR1 is MNHNS, CDR2 SASEGT. The CDR3 has 14 residues.

This chain connects TRBV7-2 to TRBJ1-1; D unclear. CDR1 and CDR2 from the germline V gene are SGHTA and FQGNSA. The germline V and J ends were trimmed by 6 bases and 5 bases, with 19 bases remaining between them. The CDR3 consists of 15 residues. CDR3 DNA sequence: TGTGCCAGCAGGACCCGCGGAGGTCCGGGGACTGAAGCTTTCTTT. It encodes CASRTRGGPGTEAFF.

The genes are TRBV11-2 and TRBJ1-5; D not resolved. V lost 0 bases and J lost 6, with 12 bases in between. CDR3 size: 15 residues. From germline, CDR1 is SGHAT and CDR2 FQNNGV. The CDR3 region has the DNA TGTGCCAGCAGCTTAGATTACGGGTTCGGTCAGCCCCAGCATTTT. Residues: CASSLDYGFGQPQHF.

V gene TRBV28 combines with J gene TRBJ2-7, with D perhaps matching TRBD1 (5 bases). Deletions cut 5 bases from V and 2 bases from J, with 10 bases between. Germline V lookup: CDR1 MDHEN, CDR2 SYDVKM. The CDR3 runs 13 residues. The CDR3 region is CASSQQVTYEQYF. The CDR3, as DNA: TGTGCCAGCAGTCAACAGGTTACCTACGAGCAGTACTTC. Full variable domain (rest looked up from reference TRBV28 and TRBJ2-7): DVKVTQSSRYLVKRTGEKVFLECVQDMDHENMFWYRQDPGLGLRLIYFSYDVKMKEKGDIPEGYSVSREKKERFSLILESASTNQTSMYLCASSQQVTYEQYFGPGTRLTVT.

Note on this clone: Germline and junction disagree at one end, which may indicate a read error. The chain carries TRBV7-2 and TRBJ2-5; 7 bases match TRBD2. There are 13 residues in the CDR3. Per germline, CDR1 SGHTA and CDR2 FQGNSA. The CDR3 sequence is CASTLVGGETQYF. The CDR3 nucleotides read TGTGCCAGCACCTTAGTGGGGGGGGAGACCCAGTACTTC.

The chain recombines TRBV7-6 with TRBJ2-2; a possible D gene is TRBD1 (6 bases). Germline CDR1 and CDR2: SGHVS and FNYEAQ. The CDR3 loop spans 15 amino acids. V was pared by 2 bases and J by 1 base, with 8 bases between. CDR3 bases: TGTGCCAGCAGCTTAAGCAGGGGGAACACCGGGGAGCTGTTTTTT. It codes for CASSLSRGNTGELFF. The full variable domain, its missing parts supplied by reference TRBV7-6 and TRBJ2-2, is GAGVSQSPRYKVTKRGQDVALRCDPISGHVSLYWYRQALGQGPEFLTYFNYEAQQDKSGLPNDRFSAERPEGSISTLTIQRTEQRDSAMYRCASSLSRGNTGELFFGEGSRLTVL.